Each of the 7 T cell receptor beta chains below was sequenced from the same sample in a study of response to subunit inactivated influenza vaccine. One entry per CDR3 protein, called by TCRdb with MiXCR from the RT-PCR reads. The repertoire includes around 850,000 distinct CDR3 sequences, about a fifth of them detected once, and approximately 10% sits in the top ten. Sequenced material: PBMCs from blood, taken 5 days after vaccination. The receptor source for this set is a man aged 45-65 years who received an inactivated influenza vaccine.

The chain employs TRBV12-3 or TRBV12-4 and TRBJ1-2; tentatively, D is TRBD1 (5 bases). The CDR3 consists of 16 residues. V lost 6 bases and J lost 1, with 18 bases in between. CDR3 coding DNA: TGTGCCAGCAGACAAGGCGGGGCGAATATTAACTATGGCTACACCTTC. This sequence encodes CASRQGGANINYGYTF.

The chain employs TRBV20-1 and TRBJ2-4, with D perhaps matching TRBD2 (5 bases). The CDR3 is 15 residues long. Germline values: CDR1 DFQATT, CDR2 SNEGSKA (reference sequence). V lost 0 bases to trimming and J lost 2 bases, with 11 bases between them. The DNA of the CDR3 is TGCAGTGCTAGAGATTTTTCGGGAACCAAAAACATTCAGTACTTC. Translation gives CSARDFSGTKNIQYF.

The chain joins TRBV20-1 to TRBJ2-7; 10 bases are shared with TRBD2. V was pared by 3 bases and J by 1 base, with 9 bases of the junction left unmatched. Germline lookup yields CDR1 DFQATT and CDR2 SNEGSKA (reference sequence). The CDR3 sequence is 16 residues long. The CDR3 reads CSARPARTSGSYEQYF. Written as DNA, the CDR3 is TGCAGTGCTAGGCCGGCGAGGACTAGCGGTTCCTACGAGCAGTACTTC.

This clonotype was found a few times. This rearrangement joins TRBV7-2 to TRBJ2-5; TRBD2 matches 13 bases. With V trimmed by 5 bases and J by 7 bases, 7 bases remained unmatched. Germline assignment: CDR1 SGHTA and CDR2 FQGNSA. This CDR3 region has 15 residues. In DNA form, the CDR3 reads TGTGCCAGCAGCAGCAGACTAGCGGGAGGCGGGACCCAGTACTTC. Encoded protein: CASSSRLAGGGTQYF.

This clonotype was observed a handful of times. The chain links TRBV27 to TRBJ2-5; no definite D call. The V end was cut by 2 bases, the J end by 1 base, with 11 bases between. CDR1 and CDR2 from the germline V gene are MNHEY and SMNVEV (reference sequence). This CDR3 region has 15 residues. For the CDR3, the DNA is TGTGCCAGCAGTTTAATCTGGGCCAGCCAAGAGACCCAGTACTTC. Translated, it gives CASSLIWASQETQYF.

The chain carries TRBV4-3 and TRBJ1-2, with 9 positions matching TRBD1. The CDR3 consists of 14 residues. With 3 bases clipped from V and 4 bases from J, the junction kept 3 bases outside the gene matches. CDR1 is LGHNA, CDR2 YSLEER, per germline. CDR3 protein: CASSQWGQGYGYTF. As DNA, the CDR3 is TGCGCCAGCAGCCAGTGGGGACAGGGCTATGGCTACACCTTC.

This clonotype came up a few times. The V call is TRBV10-2, the J call TRBJ1-2, with D possibly TRBD1 on 5 matching bases. The length of the CDR3 is 17 residues. Germline V CDR1 and CDR2: WSHSY, SAAADI. The V and J ends lost 4 bases and 3 bases respectively, with 21 bases between them. The CDR3 region is CASSGRGPNSGDYGYTF. CDR3 coding DNA: TGCGCCAGCAGTGGAAGGGGACCGAACAGCGGTGACTATGGCTACACCTTC.